The 8 T cell receptor beta chains below all came from one sample that was sequenced in a study of T cells in women clearing cervical HPV infection. Repertoires were generated with immunoSEQ multiplex PCR, while TCRdb's copy carries only in-frame clones and drops some. Its table records tens of thousands of clones. The sequencing input was blood buffy coat. The source is a woman between 18 and 75 years old with a cervical HPV16 infection that either progressed to CIN3+ or cleared (not recorded which).

Turning to this clone: The DNA ends 3 residues before the CDR3 does, and the rest of the CDR3 is filled in from the germline J gene. The rearrangement links TRBV25-1 to TRBJ2-5; 12 positions agree with TRBD2. V gave up 1 base and J gave up 4 bases; unmatched junction bases: 19. In germline, CDR1 is MGHDK, CDR2 SYGVNS. This CDR3 contains 21 residues. The CDR3 bases that were read are TGTGCCAGCAGTGAATCCCCAGCGGGGGGTGTCCTAGCGGGAGGGCGAGAGACC. Translation gives CASSESPAGGVLAGGRET. In full, the CDR3 reads CASSESPAGGVLAGGRETQYF.

On this clone itself: The read halts 3 residues ahead of the CDR3 end, with the missing end drawn from the germline J gene. The same CDR3 is also encoded by other DNA sequences in this sample. This chain links TRBV6-4 with TRBJ1-3; TRBD1 matches at 9 bases. Losses at the gene ends were 2 bases for V and 7 bases for J; bases not matched to a gene: 9. The CDR3 is 16 amino acids. Germline-derived CDR1 and CDR2 are MRHNA and SNTAGT. This CDR3 is CASSDPGQGQRNTIYF. The CDR3 bases that were read are TGTGCCAGCAGTGACCCGGGACAGGGTCAAAGGAACACC.

Comments on this clone: The read falls 3 residues short of the CDR3 end, and the missing part is taken from the germline J gene. The chain carries TRBV5-1 and TRBJ1-4; D may be TRBD1 (5 bases). Germline assignment: CDR1 SGHRS and CDR2 YFSETQ. The CDR3 totals 17 residues. The CDR3 loop reads CASSWASGSSGANVLFF. CDR3 DNA, as far as it was read: TGCGCCAGCAGCTGGGCTAGCGGGAGCTCTGGGGCCAACGTA.

About this clone: The read gets to within 3 residues of the CDR3 end, and the germline J gene fills in the rest. The V call is TRBV5-1, the J call TRBJ2-5; 7 bases align to TRBD2. V trimming: 0 bases; J trimming: 2 bases; junction bases outside the gene matches: 7. There are 16 residues in the CDR3. Germline-derived CDR1 and CDR2 are SGHRS and YFSETQ. The CDR3 DNA, read in part, is TGCGCCAGCAGCTTGGGGACCTCTAGCGGACAAGAGACC. This translates into CASSLGTSSGQET. The full CDR3 protein reads CASSLGTSSGQETQYF. Drawing the rest from reference TRBV5-1 and TRBJ2-5, the complete variable domain is KAGVTQTPRYLIKTRGQQVTLSCSPISGHRSVSWYQQTPGQGLQFLFEYFSETQRNKGNFPGRFSGRQFSNSRSEMNVSTLELGDSALYLCASSLGTSSGQETQYFGPGTRLLVL.

In regard to this clone: The read is 3 residues too short to cover the CDR3 end, so that end is filled in from the germline J gene. The rearrangement uses TRBV20-1 and TRBJ1-2; TRBD1 aligns across 7 bases. Per germline, CDR1 DFQATT and CDR2 SNEGSKA (reference sequence). This CDR3 has 13 amino acids. V was clipped by 1 base and J by 4 bases; unmatched bases: 3. The covered CDR3 bases are TGCAGTGCTAGAGGTACAGGGGTCTATGGC. Encoded protein: CSARGTGVYG. The whole CDR3 protein is CSARGTGVYGYTF.

The CDR3 DNA, read in part, is TGTGCCAGCAGCTTGGGGGGACTACGTGATACG. Residues: CASSLGGLRDT. The whole CDR3 sequence is CASSLGGLRDTQYF. The V call is TRBV5-6, the J call TRBJ2-3, with 7 bases that match TRBD2. The read falls 3 residues short of the CDR3 end, and the missing part is taken from the germline J gene. V lost 0 bases and J lost 6; bases outside the gene matches: 4. CDR1 and CDR2 (germline): SGHDT, YYEEEE. The CDR3 totals 14 residues. Full variable domain (outside the CDR3, taken from reference TRBV5-6 and TRBJ2-3): DAGVTQSPTHLIKTRGQQVTLRCSPKSGHDTVSWYQQALGQGPQFIFQYYEEEERQRGNFPDRFSGHQFPNYSSELNVNALLLGDSALYLCASSLGGLRDTQYFGPGTRLTVL.

On this clone: The read finishes 3 residues shy of the CDR3 end, and the germline J gene is used to complete it. This chain joins TRBV20-1 and TRBJ2-5; 9 bases fit TRBD2. CDR1 and CDR2 from the germline V gene are DFQATT and SNEGSKA (reference sequence). V lost 4 bases, J lost 3 bases, and 15 bases stayed unmatched. CDR3 length equals 17 residues. CDR3 amino acids: CSANHHVSTSGEETQYF. The part of the CDR3 DNA that was read is TGCAGTGCTAACCATCATGTCTCGACTAGCGGCGAAGAGACC.

About this clone itself: The read terminates 3 residues before the CDR3 end, so the remaining end is supplied by the germline J gene. J is TRBJ2-1 and V is TRBV29-1; D is possibly TRBD2 (6 bases). Germline values: CDR1 SQVTM, CDR2 ANQGSEA. V lost 3 bases to trimming and J lost 7 bases, with 13 bases between them. The CDR3 runs 13 residues. CDR3 region: CSVEGPGRNEQFF. The DNA read from the CDR3 is TGCAGCGTTGAGGGTCCAGGGAGGAATGAG.